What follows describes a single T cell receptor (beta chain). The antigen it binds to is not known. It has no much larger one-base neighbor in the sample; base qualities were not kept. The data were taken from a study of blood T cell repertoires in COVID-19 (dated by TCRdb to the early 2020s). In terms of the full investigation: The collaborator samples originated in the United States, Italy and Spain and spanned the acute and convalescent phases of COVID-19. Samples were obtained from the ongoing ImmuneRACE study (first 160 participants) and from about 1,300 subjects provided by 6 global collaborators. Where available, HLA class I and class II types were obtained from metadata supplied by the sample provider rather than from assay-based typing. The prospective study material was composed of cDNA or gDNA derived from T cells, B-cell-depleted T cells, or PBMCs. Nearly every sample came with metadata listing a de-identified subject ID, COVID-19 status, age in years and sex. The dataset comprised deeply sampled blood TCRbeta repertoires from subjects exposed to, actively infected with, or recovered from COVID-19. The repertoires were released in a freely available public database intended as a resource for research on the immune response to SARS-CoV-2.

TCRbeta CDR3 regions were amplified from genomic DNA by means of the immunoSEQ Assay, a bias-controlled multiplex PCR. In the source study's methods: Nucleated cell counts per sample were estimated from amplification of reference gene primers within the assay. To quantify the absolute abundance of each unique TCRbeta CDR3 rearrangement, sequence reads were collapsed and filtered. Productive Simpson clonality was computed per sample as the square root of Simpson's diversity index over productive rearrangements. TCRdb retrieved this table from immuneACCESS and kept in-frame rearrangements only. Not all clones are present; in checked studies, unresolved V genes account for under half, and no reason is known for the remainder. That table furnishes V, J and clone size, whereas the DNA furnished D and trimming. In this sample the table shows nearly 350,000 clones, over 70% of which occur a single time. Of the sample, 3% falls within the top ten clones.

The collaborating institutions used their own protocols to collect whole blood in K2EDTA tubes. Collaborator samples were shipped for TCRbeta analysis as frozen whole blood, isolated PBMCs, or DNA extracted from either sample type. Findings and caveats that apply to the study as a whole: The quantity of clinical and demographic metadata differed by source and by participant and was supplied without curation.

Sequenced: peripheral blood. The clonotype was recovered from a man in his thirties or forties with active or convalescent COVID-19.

The DNA sequence is as follows: TGTGCCGCTTCCGGGGGTTACTATGGAGCTTTCTTT. This sequence encodes CAASGGYYGAFF. The rearrangement joined TRBV19 to TRBJ1-1, with TRBD1 perhaps the D gene, on 5 matching bases. Trimming at the junction amounts to 11 bases on V and 10 bases on J, and the germline ends lie 20 bases apart. The germline V gene (reference sequence) provides CDR1 LNHDA and CDR2 SQIVND. Counted from cysteine to phenylalanine, this CDR3 has 12 amino acids. Only the CDR3 region is kept as DNA, spanning 36 bases read in frame from base 1.